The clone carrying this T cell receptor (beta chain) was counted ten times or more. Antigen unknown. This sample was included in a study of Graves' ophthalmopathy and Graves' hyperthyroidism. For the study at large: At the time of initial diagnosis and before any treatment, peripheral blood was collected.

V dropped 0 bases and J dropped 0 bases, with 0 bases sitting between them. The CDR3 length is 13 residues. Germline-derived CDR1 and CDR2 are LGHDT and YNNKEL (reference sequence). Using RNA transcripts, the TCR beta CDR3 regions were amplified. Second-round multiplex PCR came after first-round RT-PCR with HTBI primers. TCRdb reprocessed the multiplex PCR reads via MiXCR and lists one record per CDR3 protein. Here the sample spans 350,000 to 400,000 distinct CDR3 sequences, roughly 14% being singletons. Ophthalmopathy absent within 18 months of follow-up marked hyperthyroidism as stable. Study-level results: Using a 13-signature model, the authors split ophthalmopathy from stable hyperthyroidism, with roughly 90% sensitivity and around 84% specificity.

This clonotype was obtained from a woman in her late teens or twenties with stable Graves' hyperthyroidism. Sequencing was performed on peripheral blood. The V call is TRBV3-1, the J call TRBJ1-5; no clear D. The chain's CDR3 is CASSQDSNQPQHF. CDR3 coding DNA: TGTGCCAGCAGCCAAGATAGCAATCAGCCCCAGCATTTT.